These T cell receptor beta chains were read from a single sample in a study of blood T cell repertoires in COVID-19. TCRdb's table, derived via immunoSEQ multiplex PCR, lists solely in-frame clones and lacks some. Among about 260,000 clones, roughly 80% were seen once, and the ten largest hold about 4.6%. The specimen was peripheral blood. The receptors were sampled from a man aged 55 to 70 who had recovered from COVID-19. Both conserved end residues are part of each CDR3.

TRBV6-1,TRBJ1-6,CASSEARNSPLHF
TRBV2,TRBJ1-1,CASRGSGRDTEAFF
TRBV28,TRBJ2-4,CASSPRERNIQYF
TRBV6-5,TRBJ1-6,CAVKKELRSPLHF
TRBV6-5,TRBJ2-7,CASRPSGGQAGEQYF
TRBV9,TRBJ2-3,CASSGASAGVTDTQYF
TRBV19,TRBJ2-1,CASSPSTAGGNNEQFF
TRBV2,TRBJ2-7,CASSDRDKDYEQYF
TRBV5-1,TRBJ2-7,CASSYYRGEEQYF
TRBV4-2,TRBJ2-3,CASSRGSGLAGGSARTDTQYF
TRBV19,TRBJ2-1,CASSIGFGVRNNEQFF
TRBV3-1/TRBV3-2,TRBJ2-7,CASSQGGREQYF
TRBV5-4,TRBJ2-3,CASSFQGTDTQYF
TRBV9,TRBJ1-6,CASSVSDRYSPLHF
TRBV6-5,TRBJ2-2,CASSYDAGPTGELFF
TRBV21-1,TRBJ2-4,CASSNPPGLGIDIQYF
TRBV11-2,TRBJ2-5,CASSLGGSQETQYF
TRBV2,TRBJ2-1,CASSDPTASGRVNEQFF
TRBV14,TRBJ2-3,CASSPLAGGITDTQYF
TRBV6-1,TRBJ1-3,CASSVRQAGYGNTIYF
TRBV6-5,TRBJ2-7,CVVGRDSYEQYF
TRBV7-2,TRBJ2-1,CASSPGVAASYNEQFF
TRBV4-1,TRBJ1-1,CASSLTDRATEAFF
TRBV28,TRBJ1-5,CASSLFGGPPDQPQHF
TRBV6-1,TRBJ2-3,CASSEGVSAGGRTDTQYF
TRBV19,TRBJ2-2,CASSPQGVGTGELFF
TRBV5-1,TRBJ2-3,CASSLAPTSGGIDTQYF
TRBV5-1,TRBJ2-1,CASSLTLAGGYNEQFF
TRBV6-5,TRBJ1-2,CASSYYRGNYGYTF
TRBV7-3,TRBJ2-2,CASSLQGTGELFF
TRBV24-1,TRBJ2-1,CATSDKQGSSYNEQFF
TRBV19,TRBJ1-6,CASTQNNSPLHF
TRBV6-2/TRBV6-3,TRBJ2-3,CASSIATSGLHDTQYF
TRBV6-5,TRBJ1-2,CASSYSTGTVGYTF
TRBV9,TRBJ1-4,CASSVAGTDNEKLFF
TRBV6-6,TRBJ2-5,CASQGGIIKETQYF
TRBV6-5,TRBJ2-3,CASSSGTSGTDTQYF
TRBV14,TRBJ1-2,CASSPDRLNYGYTF
TRBV7-3,TRBJ2-1,CASSPSRNRASSYNEQFF
TRBV7-9,TRBJ2-3,CASSRTGGGTDTQYF
TRBV5-1,TRBJ2-7,CASSLGGRLAGSYEQYF
TRBV19,TRBJ1-1,CASSIVKNTEAFF
TRBV5-4,TRBJ1-2,CASSLADRNYGYTF
TRBV19,TRBJ1-5,CASSNPGQGAGNQPQHF